This TCR beta chain was sequenced during a study of OX40 agonist ivuxolimab in advanced cancers. About the research overall: Ivuxolimab, which is an agonistic anti-OX40 (CD134) antibody, was administered to the patients. Notes on the study in general: More expanded clones were found, on average, in CD8+ than in CD4+ T cells. No antigen was identified for the clonally expanded peripheral T cells. Clonal expansion from baseline to week 6 occurred in both CD4+ and CD8+ T cells.

Method: immunoSEQ multiplex PCR; TCRdb's copy keeps in-frame clones and lacks some. Of about 100,000 clones in the sample, 89% were seen once. Note on this clone: Its antigen is as yet unknown.

This sequence originates from an adult with an advanced solid tumor such as melanoma, head and neck, liver or kidney cancer. This specimen consisted of CD4+ or CD8+ T cells sorted from blood, obtained in a trial of the OX40 agonist ivuxolimab.

For the CDR3, the DNA is TGTGCCACCAGCAGAGGGGACTTCCGATCGACGAATGAGCAGTTCTTC. Translating it yields CATSRGDFRSTNEQFF. The chain employs TRBV15 and TRBJ2-1, with D perhaps matching TRBD2 (6 bases). The CDR3 runs to 16 residues. The V gene lost 1 base and the J gene lost 7 bases, with 17 bases spanning the gap. From germline, CDR1 is LNHNV and CDR2 YYDKDF (reference sequence).